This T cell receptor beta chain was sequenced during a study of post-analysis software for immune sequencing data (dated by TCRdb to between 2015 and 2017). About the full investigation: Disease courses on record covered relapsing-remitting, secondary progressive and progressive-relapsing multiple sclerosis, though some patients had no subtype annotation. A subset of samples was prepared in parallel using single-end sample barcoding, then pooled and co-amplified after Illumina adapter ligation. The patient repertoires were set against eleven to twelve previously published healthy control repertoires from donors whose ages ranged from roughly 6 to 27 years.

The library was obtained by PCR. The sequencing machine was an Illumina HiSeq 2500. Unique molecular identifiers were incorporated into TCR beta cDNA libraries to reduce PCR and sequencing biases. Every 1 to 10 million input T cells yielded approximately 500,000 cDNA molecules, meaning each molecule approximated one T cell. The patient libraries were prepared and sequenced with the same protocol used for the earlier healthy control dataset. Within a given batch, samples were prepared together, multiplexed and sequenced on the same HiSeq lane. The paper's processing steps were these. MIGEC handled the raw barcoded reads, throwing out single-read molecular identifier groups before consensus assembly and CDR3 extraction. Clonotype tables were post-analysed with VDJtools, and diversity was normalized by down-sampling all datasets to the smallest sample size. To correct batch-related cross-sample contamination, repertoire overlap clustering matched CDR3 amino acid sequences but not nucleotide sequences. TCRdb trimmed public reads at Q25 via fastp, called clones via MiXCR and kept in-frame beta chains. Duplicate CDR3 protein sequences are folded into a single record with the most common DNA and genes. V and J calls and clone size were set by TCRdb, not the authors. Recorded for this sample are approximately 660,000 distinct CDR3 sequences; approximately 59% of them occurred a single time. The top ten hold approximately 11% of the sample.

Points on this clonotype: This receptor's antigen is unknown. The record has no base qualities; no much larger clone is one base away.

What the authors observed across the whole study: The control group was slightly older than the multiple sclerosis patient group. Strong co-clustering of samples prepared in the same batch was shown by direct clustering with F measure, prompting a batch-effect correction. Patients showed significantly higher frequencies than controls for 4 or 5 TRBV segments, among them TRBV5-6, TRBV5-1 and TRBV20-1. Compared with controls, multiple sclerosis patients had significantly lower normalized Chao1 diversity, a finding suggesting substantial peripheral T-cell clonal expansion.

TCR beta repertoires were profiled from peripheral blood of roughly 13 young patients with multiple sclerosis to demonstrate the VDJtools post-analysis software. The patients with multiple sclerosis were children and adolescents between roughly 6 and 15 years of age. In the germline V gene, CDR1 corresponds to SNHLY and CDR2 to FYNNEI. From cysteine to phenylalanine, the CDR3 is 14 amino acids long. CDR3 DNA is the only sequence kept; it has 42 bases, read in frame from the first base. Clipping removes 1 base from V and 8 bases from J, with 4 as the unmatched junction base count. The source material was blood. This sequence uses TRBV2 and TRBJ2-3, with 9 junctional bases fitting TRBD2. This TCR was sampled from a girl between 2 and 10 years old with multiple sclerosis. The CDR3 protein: CASSEGAGGVTQYF. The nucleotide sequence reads TGTGCCAGCAGTGAAGGGGCGGGAGGGGTTACGCAGTATTTT. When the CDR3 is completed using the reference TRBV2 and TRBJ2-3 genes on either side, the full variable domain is EPEVTQTPSHQVTQMGQEVILRCVPISNHLYFYWYRQILGQKVEFLVSFYNNEISEKSEIFDDQFSVERPDGSNFTLKIRSTKLEDSAMYFCASSEGAGGVTQYFGPGTRLTVL.